This T cell receptor beta chain derives from a study of blood T cell repertoires in COVID-19. Study as a whole: Sites across the United States, Italy and Spain contributed samples from acute and convalescent COVID-19.

The germline CDR1 and CDR2 sequences are MGHRA and YSYEKL. Trimming shortened V by 0 bases and J by 1 base, and 7 bases separated the two germline ends. This CDR3 contains 15 residues. Authors' data handling: For nucleated cells, counts were estimated from reference gene primer amplification. Measured with immunoSEQ multiplex PCR; TCRdb has only the in-frame clones, and not every one. That table is the source of V, J and clone size, and D and trimming were worked out from the DNA. The repertoire holds under 150,000 clones, 88% seen once, with approximately 1.3% in the top ten. Participants came from roughly 23 US areas, aged roughly 18 to 95 years.

Sample: PBMCs or T cells enriched from blood (not recorded which). This chain connects TRBV4-1 to TRBJ1-3; maybe TRBD1 (6 bases). This receptor was identified in a woman aged 30 to 39 with acute COVID-19. This CDR3 is CASSQEGASGNTIYF. The CDR3 DNA is TGCGCCAGCAGCCAAGAGGGGGCTTCTGGAAACACCATATATTTT.